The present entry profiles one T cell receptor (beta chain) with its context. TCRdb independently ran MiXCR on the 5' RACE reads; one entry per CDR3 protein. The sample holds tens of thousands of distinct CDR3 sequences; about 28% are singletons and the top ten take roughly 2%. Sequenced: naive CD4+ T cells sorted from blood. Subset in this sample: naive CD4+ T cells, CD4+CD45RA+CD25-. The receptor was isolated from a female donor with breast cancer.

CDR3 in DNA: TGCAGTGCCAGGATCGGCGCAGGCGCGTATAATTCACCCCTCCACTTT. Translated: CSARIGAGAYNSPLHF. The chain is built from TRBV20-1 and TRBJ1-6; D not certain. Germline V gene sequence: CDR1 DFQATT, CDR2 SNEGSKA (reference sequence). CDR3 length: 16 amino acids. The germline V and J ends were trimmed by 6 bases and 4 bases, with 19 bases remaining between them.